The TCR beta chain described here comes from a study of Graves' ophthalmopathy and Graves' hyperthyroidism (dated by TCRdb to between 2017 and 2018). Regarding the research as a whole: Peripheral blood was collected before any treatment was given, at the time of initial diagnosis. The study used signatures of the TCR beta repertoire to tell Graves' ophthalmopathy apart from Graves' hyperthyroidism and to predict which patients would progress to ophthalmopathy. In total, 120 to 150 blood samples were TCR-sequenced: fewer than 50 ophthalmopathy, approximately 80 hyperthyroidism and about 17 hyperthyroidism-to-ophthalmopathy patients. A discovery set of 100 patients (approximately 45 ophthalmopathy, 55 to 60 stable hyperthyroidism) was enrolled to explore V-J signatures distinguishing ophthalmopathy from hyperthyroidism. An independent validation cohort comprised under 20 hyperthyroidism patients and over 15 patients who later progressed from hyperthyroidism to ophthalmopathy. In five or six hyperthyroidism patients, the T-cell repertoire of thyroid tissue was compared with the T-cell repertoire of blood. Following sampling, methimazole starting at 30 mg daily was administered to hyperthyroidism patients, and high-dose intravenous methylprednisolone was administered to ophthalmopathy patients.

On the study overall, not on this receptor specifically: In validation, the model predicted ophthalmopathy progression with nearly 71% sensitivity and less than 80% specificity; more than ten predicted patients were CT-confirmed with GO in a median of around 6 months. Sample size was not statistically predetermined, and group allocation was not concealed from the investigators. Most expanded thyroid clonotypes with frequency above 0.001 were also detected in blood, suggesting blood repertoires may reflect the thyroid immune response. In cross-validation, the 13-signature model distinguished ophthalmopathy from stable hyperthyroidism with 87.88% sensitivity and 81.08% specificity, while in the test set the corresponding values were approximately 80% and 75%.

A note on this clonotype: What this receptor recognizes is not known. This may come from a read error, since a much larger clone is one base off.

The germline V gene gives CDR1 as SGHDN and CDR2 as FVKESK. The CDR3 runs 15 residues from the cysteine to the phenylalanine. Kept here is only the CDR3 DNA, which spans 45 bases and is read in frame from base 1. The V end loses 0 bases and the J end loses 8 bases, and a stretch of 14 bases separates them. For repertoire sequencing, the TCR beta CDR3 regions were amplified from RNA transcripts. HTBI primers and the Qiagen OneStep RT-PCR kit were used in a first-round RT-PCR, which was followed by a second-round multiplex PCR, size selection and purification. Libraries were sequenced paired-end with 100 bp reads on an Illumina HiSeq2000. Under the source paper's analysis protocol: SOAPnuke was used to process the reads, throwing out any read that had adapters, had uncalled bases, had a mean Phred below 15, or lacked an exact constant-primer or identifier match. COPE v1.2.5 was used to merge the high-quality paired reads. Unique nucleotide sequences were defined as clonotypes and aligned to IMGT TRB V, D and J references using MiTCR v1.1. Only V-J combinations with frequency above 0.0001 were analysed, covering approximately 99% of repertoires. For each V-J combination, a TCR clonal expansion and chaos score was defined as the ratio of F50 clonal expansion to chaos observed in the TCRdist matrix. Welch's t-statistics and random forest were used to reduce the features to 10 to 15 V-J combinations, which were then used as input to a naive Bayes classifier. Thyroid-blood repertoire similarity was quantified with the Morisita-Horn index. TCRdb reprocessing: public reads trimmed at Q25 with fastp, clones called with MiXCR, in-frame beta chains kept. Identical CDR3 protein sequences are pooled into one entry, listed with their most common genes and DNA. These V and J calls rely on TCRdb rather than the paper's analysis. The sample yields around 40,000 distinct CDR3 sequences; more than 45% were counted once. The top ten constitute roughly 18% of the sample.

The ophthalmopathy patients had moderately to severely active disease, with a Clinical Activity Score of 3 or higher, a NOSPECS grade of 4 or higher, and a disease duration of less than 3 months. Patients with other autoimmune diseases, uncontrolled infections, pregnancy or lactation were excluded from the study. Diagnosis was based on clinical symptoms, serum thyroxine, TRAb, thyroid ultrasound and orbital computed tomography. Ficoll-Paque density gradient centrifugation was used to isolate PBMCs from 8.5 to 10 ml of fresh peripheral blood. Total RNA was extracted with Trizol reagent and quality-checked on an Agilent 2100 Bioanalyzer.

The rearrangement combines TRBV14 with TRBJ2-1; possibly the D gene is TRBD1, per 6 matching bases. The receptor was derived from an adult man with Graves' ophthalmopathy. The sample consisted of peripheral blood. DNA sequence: TGTGCCAGCAGCCAAGAGGGACACGGACTCGATGAGCAGTTCTTC. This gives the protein CASSQEGHGLDEQFF.